Each of the 21 T cell receptor beta chains below was sequenced from the same sample in a study of CXCR3-negative and CXCR3-positive naive CD8 T cells. General study points: More hydrophobic TRB CDR3s were found in CXCR3-positive naive cells than in CXCR3-negative naive cells.

No antigen has been identified for these receptors. The authors made the TRB cDNA libraries by 5' RACE using UMI labels. TCRdb reworked the 5' RACE reads into one entry per CDR3 protein, no DNA. The sample holds under 150,000 distinct CDR3 sequences. Sequences were obtained from naive CXCR3+ CD8+ T cells from blood. The sample's subset: CD45RO-CCR7+CD27+CD95- naive CD8+ T cells expressing CXCR3 (TNR3+). Receptors were obtained from a human donor in good health. Some clones in this sample may be carry-over from other donors' samples.

The chain couples TRBV20-1 to TRBJ2-7. The germline V gene encodes CDR1 DFQATT and CDR2 SNEGSKA (reference sequence). The CDR3 contains 12 residues. Here the CDR3 reads CSARAASYEQYF.

This chain uses TRBV12-3 or TRBV12-4 with TRBJ1-5. CDR3 size: 14 residues. The chain's CDR3 is CASSLEGLNQPQHF.

The CDR3 spells CASSQVVAGPEQYF. V gene TRBV3-1 combines with J gene TRBJ2-7; TCRdb's D call of TRBD2 is untestable without DNA. Germline V gives CDR1 LGHDT, CDR2 YNNKEL (reference sequence). There are 14 residues in the CDR3.

The rearrangement links TRBV23-1 to TRBJ2-2. TRBV23-1 is an ORF, with its function uncertain. The CDR3 contains 19 residues. This CDR3 is CASSPYRMDEDANTGELFF.

This rearrangement joins TRBV7-9 to TRBJ1-1. This CDR3 has 16 amino acids. Germline CDR1 SEHNR, CDR2 FQNEAQ (reference sequence). The CDR3 loop is CASSSTPNEMNTEAFF.

V and J are TRBV29-1 and TRBJ2-7; the D call of TRBD1 rests on TCRdb alone, since no DNA is present to check it. There are 14 residues in the CDR3. Germline-derived CDR1 and CDR2 are SQVTM and ANQGSEA. The chain's CDR3 is CSVTLGGGEAEQYF.

The chain has TRBV29-1 and TRBJ2-5; the TRBD2 assignment by TCRdb is unverifiable without DNA. The germline CDR1 and CDR2 sequences are SQVTM and ANQGSEA. CDR3 length equals 15 residues. CDR3 loop: CSVEDQAGVLETQYF.

This rearrangement joins TRBV29-1 to TRBJ1-2; lacking DNA, the TRBD1 call made by TCRdb goes unchecked. The CDR3 covers 13 residues. CDR1 is SQVTM, CDR2 ANQGSEA, per germline. The CDR3 loop is CSVVKDSFYGYTF.

The rearrangement links TRBV27 to TRBJ1-1. Germline V gene lookup returns CDR1 MNHEY and CDR2 SMNVEV (reference sequence). CDR3 size: 14 residues. CDR3: CASSNGPSAYEAFF.

The rearrangement joins TRBV7-2 to TRBJ2-7. Per the germline V gene, CDR1 is SGHTA and CDR2 is FQGNSA. The CDR3 spans 14 residues. The CDR3 here is CASSLEWGQYEQYF.

The rearrangement uses TRBV14 and TRBJ2-3. Germline V lookup: CDR1 SGHDN, CDR2 FVKESK. The CDR3 totals 13 residues. This CDR3 reads CASSPPVRDTQYF.

This rearrangement joins TRBV11-2 to TRBJ2-1; TCRdb calls TRBD1, which cannot be checked without DNA. Germline CDR1 SGHAT, CDR2 FQNNGV. The length of the CDR3 is 14 residues. Here the CDR3 reads CASSLWGGINEQFF.

The V gene is TRBV29-1, the J gene TRBJ2-5; TCRdb reports TRBD1, a call that lacks DNA to check it against. The V gene's germline CDR1 is SQVTM and CDR2 ANQGSEA. This CDR3 spans 15 amino acids. The CDR3 here is CSVGWDGAKVETQYF.

The chain carries TRBV5-1 and TRBJ1-5; the D gene TCRdb calls, TRBD1, cannot be checked with no DNA. CDR3 size: 15 residues. The V gene's germline CDR1 is SGHRS and CDR2 YFSETQ. The CDR3 loop reads CASSKTGQPNQPQHF.

This chain joins TRBV5-1 and TRBJ1-1. The CDR3 runs 12 residues. CDR1 and CDR2 from the germline V gene are SGHRS and YFSETQ. This CDR3 reads CASSWDDTEAFF.

This rearrangement joins TRBV28 to TRBJ2-7; as DNA is missing, the TRBD2 call by TCRdb cannot be tested. CDR3 size: 13 residues. The germline gives CDR1 MDHEN, CDR2 SYDVKM. The CDR3 protein is CASSLRGGDEQYF.

The rearrangement joins TRBV29-1 to TRBJ2-7; absent DNA, TCRdb's TRBD2 call cannot be checked. Germline V gene sequence: CDR1 SQVTM, CDR2 ANQGSEA. The CDR3 sequence is 13 residues long. CDR3 residues: CSVISGGHYEQYF.

The CDR3 spells CASSATGGSGANVLTF. The J gene is TRBJ2-6, the V gene TRBV12-3 or TRBV12-4; checking the TCRdb D call of TRBD2 is not possible without DNA. The CDR3 runs 16 residues.

V gene TRBV7-9 combines with J gene TRBJ2-3; TCRdb outputs TRBD2, but without DNA this stays unchecked. The CDR3 consists of 15 residues. The V gene's germline CDR1 is SEHNR and CDR2 FQNEAQ (reference sequence). The CDR3: CASSFYAGFTDTQYF.

This chain links TRBV29-1 with TRBJ2-7; TCRdb calls TRBD1, which cannot be checked without DNA. CDR1 SQVTM and CDR2 ANQGSEA come from the germline V gene. The CDR3 runs to 13 residues. The CDR3 loop is CSVEGGQAYEQYF.

This rearrangement joins TRBV5-4 to TRBJ2-1; TCRdb's D call, TRBD2, is unchecked because there is no DNA. The length of the CDR3 is 13 residues. Germline values: CDR1 SGHNT, CDR2 YYREEE (reference sequence). CDR3 amino acids: CASTGGEWNEQFF.